One sample yielded the 4 T cell receptor beta chains listed below, sequenced in a study of T-cell reconstitution after alpha-beta-depleted transplantation in children. Preparation of the TCRbeta library was carried out with unique molecular identifiers. TCRdb re-derived calls from the PCR reads in MiXCR, one entry per CDR3 protein. The sample lists about 200,000 distinct CDR3 sequences, approximately 6.3% occurring once. The starting material was PBMCs, obtained before TCRalphabeta/CD19-depleted stem cell transplant. These receptors were collected from a boy between 2 and 15 years old with acute lymphoblastic leukemia, due to receive a stem cell transplant.

This clonotype came up a few times. The chain recombines TRBV12-3 or TRBV12-4 with TRBJ2-2, with D perhaps matching TRBD2 (5 bases). The V end lost 6 bases, the J end lost 7 bases, and 18 bases lay between the germline ends. The CDR3 loop spans 15 amino acids. This CDR3 is CASRAGLSGGGELFF. DNA for the CDR3: TGTGCCAGCAGAGCCGGGCTCAGCGGTGGCGGGGAGCTGTTTTTT.

This clonotype occurred many times. This chain links TRBV5-4 with TRBJ2-3; 9 bases align to TRBD2. The germline V gene encodes CDR1 SGHNT and CDR2 YYREEE (reference sequence). V lost 0 bases to trimming and J lost 2 bases; unmatched junction nucleotides: 10. The CDR3 runs 18 residues. The chain's CDR3 is CASSLAGSGGPFTDTQYF. In nucleotides, the CDR3 is TGTGCCAGCAGCTTGGCCGGTAGCGGGGGCCCATTCACAGATACGCAGTATTTT. Together with reference TRBV5-4 and TRBJ2-3, the CDR3 gives the full variable domain: ETGVTQSPTHLIKTRGQQVTLRCSSQSGHNTVSWYQQALGQGPQFIFQYYREEENGRGNFPPRFSGLQFPNYSSELNVNALELDDSALYLCASSLAGSGGPFTDTQYFGPGTRLTVL.

This clonotype was seen a handful of times. This chain's CDR3 is CSARDRDDYGYTF. The CDR3 nucleotides are TGCAGTGCCCGGGACAGGGACGACTATGGCTACACCTTC. The chain couples TRBV20-1 to TRBJ1-2, with TRBD1 identical over 9 bases. CDR1 is DFQATT, CDR2 SNEGSKA, per germline (reference sequence). There are 13 residues in the CDR3. V shed 6 bases and J 3 bases; nucleotides not matched to a gene: 5.

This clonotype was seen many times. The chain joins TRBV5-1 to TRBJ2-1; D is possibly TRBD1 or TRBD2 (6 bases each). The germline gives CDR1 SGHRS, CDR2 YFSETQ. The CDR3 sequence is 15 residues long. The germline V and J ends were trimmed by 0 bases and 2 bases, with 9 bases remaining between them. The CDR3 DNA is TGCGCCAGCAGCTTGGGCGGGACAACCTACAATGAGCAGTTCTTC. It yields the protein CASSLGGTTYNEQFF.